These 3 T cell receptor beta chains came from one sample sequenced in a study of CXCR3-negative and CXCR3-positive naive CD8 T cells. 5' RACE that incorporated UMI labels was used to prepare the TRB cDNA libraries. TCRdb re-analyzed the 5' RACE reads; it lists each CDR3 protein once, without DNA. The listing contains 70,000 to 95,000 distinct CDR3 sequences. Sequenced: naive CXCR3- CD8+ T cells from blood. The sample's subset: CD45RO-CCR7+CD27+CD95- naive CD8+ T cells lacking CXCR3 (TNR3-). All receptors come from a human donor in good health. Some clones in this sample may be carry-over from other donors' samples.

CDR3 residues: CASSKGGTTLYEQFF. The J gene is TRBJ2-1, the V gene TRBV21-1; the D call of TRBD2 rests on TCRdb alone, since no DNA is present to check it. TRBV21-1 has pseudogene status. This CDR3 has 15 amino acids.

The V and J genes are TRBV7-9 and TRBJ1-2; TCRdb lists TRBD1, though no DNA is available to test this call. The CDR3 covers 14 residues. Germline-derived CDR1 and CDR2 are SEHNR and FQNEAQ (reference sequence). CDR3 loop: CASSPPQGNYGYTF.

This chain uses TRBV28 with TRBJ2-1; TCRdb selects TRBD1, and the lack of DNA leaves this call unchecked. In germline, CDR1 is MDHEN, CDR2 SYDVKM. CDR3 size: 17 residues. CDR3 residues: CASSFSTGDSSYNEQFF. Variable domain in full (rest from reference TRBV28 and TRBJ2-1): DVKVTQSSRYLVKRTGEKVFLECVQDMDHENMFWYRQDPGLGLRLIYFSYDVKMKEKGDIPEGYSVSREKKERFSLILESASTNQTSMYLCASSFSTGDSSYNEQFFGPGTRLTVL.